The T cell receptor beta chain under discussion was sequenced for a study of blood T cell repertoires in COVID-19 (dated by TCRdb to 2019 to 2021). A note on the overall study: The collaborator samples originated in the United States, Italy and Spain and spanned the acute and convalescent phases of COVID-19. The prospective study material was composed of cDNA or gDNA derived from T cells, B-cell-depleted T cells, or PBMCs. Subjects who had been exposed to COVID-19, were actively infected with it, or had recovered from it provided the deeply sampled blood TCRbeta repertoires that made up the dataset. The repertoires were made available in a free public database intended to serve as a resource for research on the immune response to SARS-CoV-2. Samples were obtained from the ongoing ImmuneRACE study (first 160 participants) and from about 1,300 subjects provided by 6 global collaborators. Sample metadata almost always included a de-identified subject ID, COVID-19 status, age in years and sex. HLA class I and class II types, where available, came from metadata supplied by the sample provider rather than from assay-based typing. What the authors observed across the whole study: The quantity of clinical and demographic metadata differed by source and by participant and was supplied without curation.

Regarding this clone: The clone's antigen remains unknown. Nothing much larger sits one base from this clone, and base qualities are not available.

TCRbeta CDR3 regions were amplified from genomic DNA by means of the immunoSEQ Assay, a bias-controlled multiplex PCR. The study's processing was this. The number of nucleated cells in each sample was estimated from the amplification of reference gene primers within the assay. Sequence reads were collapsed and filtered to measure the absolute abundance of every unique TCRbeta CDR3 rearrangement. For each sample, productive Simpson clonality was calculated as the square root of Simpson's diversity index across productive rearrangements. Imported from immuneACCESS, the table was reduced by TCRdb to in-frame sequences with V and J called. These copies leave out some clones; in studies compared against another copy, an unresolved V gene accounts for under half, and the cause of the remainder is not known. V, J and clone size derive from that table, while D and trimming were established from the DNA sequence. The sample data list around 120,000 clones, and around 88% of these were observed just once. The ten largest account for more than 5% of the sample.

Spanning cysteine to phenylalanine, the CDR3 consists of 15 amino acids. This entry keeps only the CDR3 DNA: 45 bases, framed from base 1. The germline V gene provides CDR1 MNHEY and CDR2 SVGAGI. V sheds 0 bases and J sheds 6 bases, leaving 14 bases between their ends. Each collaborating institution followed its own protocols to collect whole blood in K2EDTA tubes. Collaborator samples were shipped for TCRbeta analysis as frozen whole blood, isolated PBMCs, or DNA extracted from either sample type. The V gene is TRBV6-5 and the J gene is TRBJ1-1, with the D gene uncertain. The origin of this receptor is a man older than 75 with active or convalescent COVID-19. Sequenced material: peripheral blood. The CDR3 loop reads CASSYSSRGWAEAFF. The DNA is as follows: TGTGCCAGCAGTTACTCTTCGCGGGGATGGGCTGAAGCTTTCTTT.